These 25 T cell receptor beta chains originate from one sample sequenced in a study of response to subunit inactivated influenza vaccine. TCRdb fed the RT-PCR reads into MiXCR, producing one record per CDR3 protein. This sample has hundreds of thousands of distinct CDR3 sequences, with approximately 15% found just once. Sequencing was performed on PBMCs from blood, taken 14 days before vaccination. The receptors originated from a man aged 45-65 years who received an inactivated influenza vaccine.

CDR3 residues: CASSLARLADNEQFF. The CDR3 DNA reads TGTGCCAGCAGCTTAGCTCGTCTAGCTGACAATGAGCAGTTCTTC. This sequence joins TRBV7-2 and TRBJ2-1; D is perhaps TRBD2 (5 bases). The CDR3 consists of 15 residues. Germline values: CDR1 SGHTA, CDR2 FQGNSA. V lost 0 bases and J lost 5, with 11 bases in between.

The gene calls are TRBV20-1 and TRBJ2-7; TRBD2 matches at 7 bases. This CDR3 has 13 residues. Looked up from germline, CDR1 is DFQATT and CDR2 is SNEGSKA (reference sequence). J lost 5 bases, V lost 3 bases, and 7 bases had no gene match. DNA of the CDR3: TGCAGTGCTAGTAATTTGGGAGGGGACGAGCAGTACTTC. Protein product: CSASNLGGDEQYF.

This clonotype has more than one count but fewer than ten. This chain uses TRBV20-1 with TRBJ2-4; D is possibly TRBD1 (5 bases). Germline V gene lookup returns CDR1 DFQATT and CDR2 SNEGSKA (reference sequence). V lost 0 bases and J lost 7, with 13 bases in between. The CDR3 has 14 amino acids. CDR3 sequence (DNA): TGCAGTGCTAGAGATCGACAGAAAAATAACATTCAGTACTTC. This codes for CSARDRQKNNIQYF.

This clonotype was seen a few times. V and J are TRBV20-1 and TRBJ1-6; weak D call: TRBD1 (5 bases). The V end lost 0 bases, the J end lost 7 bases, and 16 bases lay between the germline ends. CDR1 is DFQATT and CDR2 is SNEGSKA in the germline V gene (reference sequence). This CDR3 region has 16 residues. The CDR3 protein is CSARDGRAGENSPLHF. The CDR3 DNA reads TGCAGTGCTAGAGACGGCAGGGCCGGCGAGAATTCACCCCTCCACTTT.

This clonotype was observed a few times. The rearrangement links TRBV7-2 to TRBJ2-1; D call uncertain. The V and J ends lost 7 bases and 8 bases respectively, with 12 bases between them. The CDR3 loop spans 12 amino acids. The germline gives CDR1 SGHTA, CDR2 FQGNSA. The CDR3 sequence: CASKVVRDEQFF. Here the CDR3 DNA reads TGTGCCAGCAAGGTCGTTAGAGATGAGCAGTTCTTC.

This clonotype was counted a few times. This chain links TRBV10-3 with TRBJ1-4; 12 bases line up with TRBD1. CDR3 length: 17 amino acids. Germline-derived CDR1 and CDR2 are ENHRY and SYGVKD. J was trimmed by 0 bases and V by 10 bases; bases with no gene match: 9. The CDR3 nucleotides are TGTGCCACCCGAGAGGGACAGGGGGCTTCAACTAATGAAAAACTGTTTTTT. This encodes CATREGQGASTNEKLFF.

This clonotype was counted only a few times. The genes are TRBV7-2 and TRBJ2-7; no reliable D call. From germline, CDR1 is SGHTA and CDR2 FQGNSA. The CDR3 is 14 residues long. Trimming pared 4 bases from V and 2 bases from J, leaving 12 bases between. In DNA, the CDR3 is TGTGCCAGCAGCTCCAGTATCCCCACCTACGAGCAGTACTTC. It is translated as CASSSSIPTYEQYF.

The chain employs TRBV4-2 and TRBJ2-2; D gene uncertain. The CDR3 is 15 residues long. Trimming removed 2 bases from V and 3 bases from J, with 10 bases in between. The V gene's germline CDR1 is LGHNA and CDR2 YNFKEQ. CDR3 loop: CASSQTWFDTGELFF. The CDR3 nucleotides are TGTGCCAGCAGCCAAACCTGGTTTGACACCGGGGAGCTGTTTTTT.

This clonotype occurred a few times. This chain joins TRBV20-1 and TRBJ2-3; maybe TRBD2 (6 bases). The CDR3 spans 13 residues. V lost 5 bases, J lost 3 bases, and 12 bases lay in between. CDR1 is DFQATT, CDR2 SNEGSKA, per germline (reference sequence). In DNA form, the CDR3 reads TGCAGTGCTCGTCGAGGGAGGACAGATACGCAGTATTTT. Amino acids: CSARRGRTDTQYF.

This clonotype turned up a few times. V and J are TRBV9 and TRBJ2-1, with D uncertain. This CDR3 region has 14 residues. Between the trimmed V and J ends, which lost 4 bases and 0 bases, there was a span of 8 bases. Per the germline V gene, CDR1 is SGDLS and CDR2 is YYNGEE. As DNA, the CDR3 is TGTGCCAGCAGCCCCCGTCTCTCCTACAATGAGCAGTTCTTC. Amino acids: CASSPRLSYNEQFF.

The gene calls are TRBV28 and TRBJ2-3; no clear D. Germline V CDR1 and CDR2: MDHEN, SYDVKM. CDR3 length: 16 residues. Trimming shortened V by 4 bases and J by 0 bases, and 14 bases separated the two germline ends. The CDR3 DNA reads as TGTGCCAGCAGTTCTCGGATTCTCTCTAGCACAGATACGCAGTATTTT. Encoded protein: CASSSRILSSTDTQYF.

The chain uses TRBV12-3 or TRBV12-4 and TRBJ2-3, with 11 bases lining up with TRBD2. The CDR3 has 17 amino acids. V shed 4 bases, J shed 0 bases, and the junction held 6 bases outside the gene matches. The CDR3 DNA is TGTGCCAGCAGTTACGGGCTAGCGGGGGGAAGCACAGATACGCAGTATTTT. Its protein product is CASSYGLAGGSTDTQYF.

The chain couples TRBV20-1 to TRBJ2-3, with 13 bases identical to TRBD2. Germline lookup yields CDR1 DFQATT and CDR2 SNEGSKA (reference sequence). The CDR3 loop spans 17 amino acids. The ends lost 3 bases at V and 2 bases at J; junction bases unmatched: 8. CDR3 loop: CSASGLAGAGYTDTQYF. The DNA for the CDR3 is TGCAGTGCTAGCGGACTAGCGGGGGCCGGATACACAGATACGCAGTATTTT.

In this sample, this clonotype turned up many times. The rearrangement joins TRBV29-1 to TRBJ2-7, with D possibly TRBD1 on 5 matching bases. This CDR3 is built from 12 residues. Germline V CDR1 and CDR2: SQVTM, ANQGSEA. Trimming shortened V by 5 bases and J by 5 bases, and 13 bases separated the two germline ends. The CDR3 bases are TGCAGCGTTCTATCAGGGCATCACGAGCAGTACTTC. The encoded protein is CSVLSGHHEQYF.

CDR3 sequence: CASNTGGTMNTGELFF. In nucleotides, the CDR3 is TGTGCCAGCAACACGGGGGGGACGATGAACACCGGGGAGCTGTTTTTT. The V call is TRBV11-2, the J call TRBJ2-2; 8 positions agree with TRBD2. From germline, CDR1 is SGHAT and CDR2 FQNNGV. The CDR3 covers 16 residues. The V and J ends lost 7 bases and 1 base, in that order; junction bases with no gene match: 8.

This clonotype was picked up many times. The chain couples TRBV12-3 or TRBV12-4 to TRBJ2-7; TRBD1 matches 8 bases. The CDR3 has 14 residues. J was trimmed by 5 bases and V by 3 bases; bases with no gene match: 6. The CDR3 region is CASSLTDRGHEQYF. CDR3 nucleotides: TGTGCCAGCAGTTTGACCGACAGGGGCCACGAGCAGTACTTC.

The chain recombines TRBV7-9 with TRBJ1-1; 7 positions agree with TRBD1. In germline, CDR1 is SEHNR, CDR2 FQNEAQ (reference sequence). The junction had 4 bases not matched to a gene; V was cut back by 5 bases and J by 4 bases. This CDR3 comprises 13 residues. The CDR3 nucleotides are TGTGCCAGCAGCGACACAGGGGCCACTGAAGCTTTCTTT. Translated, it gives CASSDTGATEAFF.

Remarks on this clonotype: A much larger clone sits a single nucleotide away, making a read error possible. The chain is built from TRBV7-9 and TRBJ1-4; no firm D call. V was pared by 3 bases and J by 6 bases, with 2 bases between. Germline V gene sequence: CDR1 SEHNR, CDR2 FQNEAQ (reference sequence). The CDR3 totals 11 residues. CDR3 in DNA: TGTGCCAGCAGCTTCGATGAAAAACTGTTTTTT. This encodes CASSFDEKLFF.

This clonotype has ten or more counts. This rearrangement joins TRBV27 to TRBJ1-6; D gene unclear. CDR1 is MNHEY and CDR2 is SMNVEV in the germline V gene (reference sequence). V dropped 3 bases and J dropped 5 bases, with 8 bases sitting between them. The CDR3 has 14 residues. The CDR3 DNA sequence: TGTGCCAGCAGTTTGGGTCAGGATAATTCACCCCTCCACTTT. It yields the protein CASSLGQDNSPLHF.

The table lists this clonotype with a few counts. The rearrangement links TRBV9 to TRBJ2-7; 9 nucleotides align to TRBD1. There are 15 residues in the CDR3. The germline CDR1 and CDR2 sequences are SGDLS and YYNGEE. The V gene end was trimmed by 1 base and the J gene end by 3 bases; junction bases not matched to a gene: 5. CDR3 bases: TGTGCCAGCAGCGTATCGGGACAGGGCTACTACGAGCAGTACTTC. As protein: CASSVSGQGYYEQYF.

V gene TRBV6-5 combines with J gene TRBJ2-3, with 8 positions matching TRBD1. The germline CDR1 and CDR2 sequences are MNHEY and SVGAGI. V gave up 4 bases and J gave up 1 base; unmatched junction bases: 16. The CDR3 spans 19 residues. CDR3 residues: CASSSPPDGQGAGTDTQYF. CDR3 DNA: TGTGCCAGCAGTTCCCCCCCCGATGGACAGGGCGCGGGCACAGATACGCAGTATTTT.

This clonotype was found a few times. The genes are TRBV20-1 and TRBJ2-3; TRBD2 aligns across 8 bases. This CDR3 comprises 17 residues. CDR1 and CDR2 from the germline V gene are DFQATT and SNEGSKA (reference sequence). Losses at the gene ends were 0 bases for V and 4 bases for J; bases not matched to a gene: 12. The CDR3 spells CSARDPGGHWFSDTQYF. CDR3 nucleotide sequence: TGCAGTGCTAGAGATCCGGGGGGGCATTGGTTTTCAGATACGCAGTATTTT.

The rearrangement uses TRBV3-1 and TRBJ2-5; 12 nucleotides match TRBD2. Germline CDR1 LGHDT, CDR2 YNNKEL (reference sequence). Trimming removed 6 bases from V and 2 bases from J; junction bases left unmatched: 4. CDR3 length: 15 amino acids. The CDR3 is CASRFTSGRQETQYF. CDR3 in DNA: TGTGCCAGCAGGTTCACTAGCGGGAGGCAAGAGACCCAGTACTTC.

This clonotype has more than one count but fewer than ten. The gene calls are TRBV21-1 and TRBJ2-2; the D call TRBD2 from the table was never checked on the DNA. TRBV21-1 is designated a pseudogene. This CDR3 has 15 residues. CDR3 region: CASRLAGGVIGELFF. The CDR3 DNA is TGTGCCAGCAGACTAGCGGGAGGGGTGATCGGGGAGCTGTTTTTT.

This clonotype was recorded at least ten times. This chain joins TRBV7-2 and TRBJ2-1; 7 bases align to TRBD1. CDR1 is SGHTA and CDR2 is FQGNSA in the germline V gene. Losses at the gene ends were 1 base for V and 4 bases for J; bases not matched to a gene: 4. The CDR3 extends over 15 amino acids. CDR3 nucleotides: TGTGCCAGCAGCTTAGTTGGACAGGTTTACAATGAGCAGTTCTTC. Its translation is CASSLVGQVYNEQFF.